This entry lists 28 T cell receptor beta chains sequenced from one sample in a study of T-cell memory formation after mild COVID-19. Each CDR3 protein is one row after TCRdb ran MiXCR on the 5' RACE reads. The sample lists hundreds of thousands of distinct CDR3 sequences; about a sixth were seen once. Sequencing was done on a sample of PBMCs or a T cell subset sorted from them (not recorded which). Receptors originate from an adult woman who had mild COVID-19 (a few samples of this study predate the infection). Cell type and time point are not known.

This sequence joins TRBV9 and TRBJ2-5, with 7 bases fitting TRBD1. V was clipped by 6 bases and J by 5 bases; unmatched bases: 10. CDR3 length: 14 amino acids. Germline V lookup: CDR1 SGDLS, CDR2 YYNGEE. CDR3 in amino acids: CASNRQGSVETQYF. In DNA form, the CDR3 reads TGTGCCAGCAACCGACAGGGTTCCGTCGAGACCCAGTACTTC.

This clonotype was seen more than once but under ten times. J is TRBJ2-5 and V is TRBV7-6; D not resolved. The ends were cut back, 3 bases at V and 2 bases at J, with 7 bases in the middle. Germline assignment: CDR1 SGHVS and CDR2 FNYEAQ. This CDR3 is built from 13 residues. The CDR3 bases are TGTGCCAGCAGCTTTCTGCCGCAAGAGACCCAGTACTTC. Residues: CASSFLPQETQYF.

DNA of the CDR3: TGTGCCAGCAGCGCACGGGGGGAGGGCTCCTACAATGAGCAGTTCTTC. Its translation: CASSARGEGSYNEQFF. The V gene is TRBV7-9, the J gene TRBJ2-1, with 7 nucleotides matching TRBD2. After removal of 5 bases from V and 0 bases from J, the junction contained 7 bases not matched to a gene. CDR3 length equals 16 residues. CDR1 and CDR2 (germline): SEHNR, FQNEAQ (reference sequence).

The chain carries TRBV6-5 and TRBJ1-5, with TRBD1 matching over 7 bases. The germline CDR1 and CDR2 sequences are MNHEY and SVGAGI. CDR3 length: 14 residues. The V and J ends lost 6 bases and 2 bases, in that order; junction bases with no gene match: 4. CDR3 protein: CASRRQGGNQPQHF. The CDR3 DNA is TGTGCCAGCAGACGACAGGGTGGCAATCAGCCCCAGCATTTT.

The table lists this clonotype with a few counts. DNA for the CDR3: TGTGCCAGCAGCCGCACTTCGACAGGGGGTAACACCGGGGAGCTGTTTTTT. Translation gives CASSRTSTGGNTGELFF. This chain joins TRBV4-2 and TRBJ2-2, with 9 positions matching TRBD1. V was clipped by 4 bases and J by 2 bases; unmatched bases: 8. Germline V gives CDR1 LGHNA, CDR2 YNFKEQ. This CDR3 is built from 17 residues.

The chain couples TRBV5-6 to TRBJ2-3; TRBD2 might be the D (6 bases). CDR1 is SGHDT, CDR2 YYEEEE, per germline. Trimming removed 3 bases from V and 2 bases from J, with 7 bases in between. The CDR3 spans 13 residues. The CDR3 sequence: CASSSSATDTQYF. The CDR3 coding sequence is TGTGCCAGCAGCTCTAGCGCCACAGATACGCAGTATTTT.

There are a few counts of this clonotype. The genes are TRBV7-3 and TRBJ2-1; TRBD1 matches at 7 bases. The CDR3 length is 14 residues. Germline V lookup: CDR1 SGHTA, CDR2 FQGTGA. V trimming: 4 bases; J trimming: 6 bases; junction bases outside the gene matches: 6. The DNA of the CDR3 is TGTGCCAGCAGCTCAGCTACAGGGGCCAATGAGCAGTTCTTC. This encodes CASSSATGANEQFF.

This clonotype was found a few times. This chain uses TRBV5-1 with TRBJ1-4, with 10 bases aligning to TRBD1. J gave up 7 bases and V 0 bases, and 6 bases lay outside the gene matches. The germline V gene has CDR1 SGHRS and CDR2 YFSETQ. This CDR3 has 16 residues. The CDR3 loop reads CASSLVGDRGSEKLFF. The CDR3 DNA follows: TGCGCCAGCAGCTTGGTTGGGGACAGGGGCAGTGAAAAACTGTTTTTT.

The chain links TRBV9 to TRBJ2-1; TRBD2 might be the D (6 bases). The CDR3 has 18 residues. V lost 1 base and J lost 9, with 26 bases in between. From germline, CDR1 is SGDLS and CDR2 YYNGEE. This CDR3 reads CASSVNPLGDATGGEQFF. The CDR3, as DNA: TGTGCCAGCAGCGTAAACCCCCTAGGGGACGCCACCGGGGGTGAGCAGTTCTTC.

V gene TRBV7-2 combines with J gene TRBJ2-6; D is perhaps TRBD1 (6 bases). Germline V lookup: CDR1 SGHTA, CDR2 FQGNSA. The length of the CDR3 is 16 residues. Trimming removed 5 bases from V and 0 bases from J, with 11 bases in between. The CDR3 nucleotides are TGTGCCAGCAGCCTGGGGACATACTCTGGGGCCAACGTCCTGACTTTC. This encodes CASSLGTYSGANVLTF.

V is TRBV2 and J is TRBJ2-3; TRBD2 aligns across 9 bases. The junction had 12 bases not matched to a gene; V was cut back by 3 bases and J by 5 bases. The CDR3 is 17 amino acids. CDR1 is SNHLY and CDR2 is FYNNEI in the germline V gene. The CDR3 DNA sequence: TGTGCCAGCAGTGACGGGAAGATAGCGGGGGCGGGAGATACGCAGTATTTT. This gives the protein CASSDGKIAGAGDTQYF.

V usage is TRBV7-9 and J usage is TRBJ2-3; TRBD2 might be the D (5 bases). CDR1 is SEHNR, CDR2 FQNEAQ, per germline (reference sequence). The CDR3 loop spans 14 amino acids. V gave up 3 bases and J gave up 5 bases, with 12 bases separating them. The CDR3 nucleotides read TGTGCCAGCAGCTTGAATATGGGAGAAGATACGCAGTATTTT. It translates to CASSLNMGEDTQYF.

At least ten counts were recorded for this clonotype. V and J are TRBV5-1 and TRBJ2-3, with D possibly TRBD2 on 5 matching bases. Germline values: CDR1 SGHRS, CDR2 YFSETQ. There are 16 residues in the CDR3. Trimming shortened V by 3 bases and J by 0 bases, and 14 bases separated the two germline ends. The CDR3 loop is CASSSSLPGSTDTQYF. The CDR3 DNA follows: TGCGCCAGCAGCTCCAGCCTACCGGGAAGCACAGATACGCAGTATTTT.

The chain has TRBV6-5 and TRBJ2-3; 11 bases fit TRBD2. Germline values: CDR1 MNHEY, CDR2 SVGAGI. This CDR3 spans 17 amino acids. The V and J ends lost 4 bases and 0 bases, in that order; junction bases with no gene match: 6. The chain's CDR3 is CASSFHRTSGSTDTQYF. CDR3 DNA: TGTGCCAGCAGTTTCCATCGGACTAGCGGGAGCACAGATACGCAGTATTTT.

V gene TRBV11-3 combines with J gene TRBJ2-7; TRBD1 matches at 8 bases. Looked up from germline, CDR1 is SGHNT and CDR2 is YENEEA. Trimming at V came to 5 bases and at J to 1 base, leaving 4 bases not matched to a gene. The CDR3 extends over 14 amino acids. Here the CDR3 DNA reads TGTGCCAGCAGCCCGACAGGGGATTCCTACGAGCAGTACTTC. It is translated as CASSPTGDSYEQYF. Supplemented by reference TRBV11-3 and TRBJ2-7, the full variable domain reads EAGVVQSPRYKIIEKKQPVAFWCNPISGHNTLYWYLQNLGQGPELLIRYENEEAVDDSQLPKDRFSAERLKGVDSTLKIQPAELGDSAVYLCASSPTGDSYEQYFGPGTRLTVT.

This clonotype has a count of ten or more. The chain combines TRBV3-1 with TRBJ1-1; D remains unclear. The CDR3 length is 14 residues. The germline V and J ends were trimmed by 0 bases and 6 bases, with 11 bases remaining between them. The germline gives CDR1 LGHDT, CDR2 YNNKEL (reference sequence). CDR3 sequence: CASSQDLKGSEAFF. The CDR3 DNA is TGTGCCAGCAGCCAAGATTTAAAAGGGTCTGAAGCTTTCTTT.

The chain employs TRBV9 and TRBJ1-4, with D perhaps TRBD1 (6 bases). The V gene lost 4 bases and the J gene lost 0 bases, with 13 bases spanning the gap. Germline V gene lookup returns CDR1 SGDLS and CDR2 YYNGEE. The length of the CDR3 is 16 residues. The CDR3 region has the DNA TGTGCCAGCAGCACTCACGGACAGCCAACTAATGAAAAACTGTTTTTT. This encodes CASSTHGQPTNEKLFF.

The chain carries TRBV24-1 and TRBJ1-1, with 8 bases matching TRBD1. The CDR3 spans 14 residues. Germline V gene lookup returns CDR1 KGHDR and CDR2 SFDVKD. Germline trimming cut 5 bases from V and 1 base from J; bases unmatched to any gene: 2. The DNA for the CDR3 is TGTGCCACCAGTGGACAGGGGCAGAACACTGAAGCTTTCTTT. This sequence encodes CATSGQGQNTEAFF.

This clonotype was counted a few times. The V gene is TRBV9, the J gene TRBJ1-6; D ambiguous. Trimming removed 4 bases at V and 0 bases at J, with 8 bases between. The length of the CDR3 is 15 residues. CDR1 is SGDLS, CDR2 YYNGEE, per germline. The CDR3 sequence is CASSTRTSYNSPLHF. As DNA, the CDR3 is TGTGCCAGCAGCACTCGGACCTCCTATAATTCACCCCTCCACTTT.

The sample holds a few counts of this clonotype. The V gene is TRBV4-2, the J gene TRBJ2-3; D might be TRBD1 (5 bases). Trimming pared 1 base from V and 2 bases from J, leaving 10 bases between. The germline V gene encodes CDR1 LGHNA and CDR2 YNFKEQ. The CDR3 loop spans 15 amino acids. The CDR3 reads CASSQVLGLTDTQYF. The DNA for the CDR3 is TGTGCCAGCAGCCAAGTCCTGGGGCTCACAGATACGCAGTATTTT.

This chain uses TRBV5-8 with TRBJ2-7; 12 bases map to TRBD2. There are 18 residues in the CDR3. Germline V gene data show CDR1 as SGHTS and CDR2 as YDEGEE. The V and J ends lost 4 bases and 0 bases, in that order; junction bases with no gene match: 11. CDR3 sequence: CASSPKTSGGPFSYEQYF. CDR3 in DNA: TGTGCCAGCAGCCCTAAGACTAGCGGGGGCCCATTCTCCTACGAGCAGTACTTC.

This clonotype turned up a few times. This CDR3 is CAWRTGSPLHF. CDR3 coding DNA: TGTGCCTGGAGGACGGGGTCACCCCTCCACTTT. The V call is TRBV30, the J call TRBJ1-6; D unresolved. The length of the CDR3 is 11 residues. The germline V and J ends were trimmed by 3 bases and 10 bases, with 7 bases remaining between them. Germline V gives CDR1 GTSNPN, CDR2 SVGIG (reference sequence).

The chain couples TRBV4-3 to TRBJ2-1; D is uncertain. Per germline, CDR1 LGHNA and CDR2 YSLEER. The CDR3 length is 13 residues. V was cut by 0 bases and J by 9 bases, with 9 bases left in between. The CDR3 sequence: CASSQDRAAEQFF. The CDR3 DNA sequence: TGCGCCAGCAGCCAAGATCGCGCTGCTGAGCAGTTCTTC.

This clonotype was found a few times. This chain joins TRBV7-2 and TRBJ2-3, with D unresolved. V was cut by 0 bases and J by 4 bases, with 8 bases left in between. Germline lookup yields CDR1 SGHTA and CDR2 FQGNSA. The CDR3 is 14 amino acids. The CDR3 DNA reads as TGTGCCAGCAGCTTAGCGGGGTACGCAGATACGCAGTATTTT. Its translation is CASSLAGYADTQYF.

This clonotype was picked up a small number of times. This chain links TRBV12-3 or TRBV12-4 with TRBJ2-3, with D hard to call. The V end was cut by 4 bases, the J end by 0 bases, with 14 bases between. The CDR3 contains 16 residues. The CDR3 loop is CASSSTRRLSTDTQYF. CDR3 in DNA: TGTGCCAGCAGTTCGACTCGCAGGCTTAGCACAGATACGCAGTATTTT.

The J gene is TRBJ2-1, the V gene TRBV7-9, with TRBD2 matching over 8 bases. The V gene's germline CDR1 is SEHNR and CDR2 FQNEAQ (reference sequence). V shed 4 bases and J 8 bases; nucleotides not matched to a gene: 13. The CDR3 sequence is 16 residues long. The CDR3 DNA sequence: TGTGCCAGCAGCTCTCTTAGCGGGGCCCCGCAGGATGAGCAGTTCTTC. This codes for CASSSLSGAPQDEQFF.

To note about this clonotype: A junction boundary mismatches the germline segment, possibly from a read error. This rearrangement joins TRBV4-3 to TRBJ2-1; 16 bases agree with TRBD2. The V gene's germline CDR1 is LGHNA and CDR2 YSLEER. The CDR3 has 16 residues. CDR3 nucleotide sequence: TGCGCCAGCAGCCAAGTTTCCGGGACTAGCGGGGGGGTCGTGGTCTTC. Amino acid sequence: CASSQVSGTSGGVVVF.

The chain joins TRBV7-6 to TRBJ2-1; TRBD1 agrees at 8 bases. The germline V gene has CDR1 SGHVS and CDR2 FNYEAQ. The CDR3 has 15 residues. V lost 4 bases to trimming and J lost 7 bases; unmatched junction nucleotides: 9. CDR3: CASSSDRGSTNEQFF. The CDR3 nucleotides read TGTGCCAGCAGCTCAGACAGGGGTAGTACAAATGAGCAGTTCTTC.